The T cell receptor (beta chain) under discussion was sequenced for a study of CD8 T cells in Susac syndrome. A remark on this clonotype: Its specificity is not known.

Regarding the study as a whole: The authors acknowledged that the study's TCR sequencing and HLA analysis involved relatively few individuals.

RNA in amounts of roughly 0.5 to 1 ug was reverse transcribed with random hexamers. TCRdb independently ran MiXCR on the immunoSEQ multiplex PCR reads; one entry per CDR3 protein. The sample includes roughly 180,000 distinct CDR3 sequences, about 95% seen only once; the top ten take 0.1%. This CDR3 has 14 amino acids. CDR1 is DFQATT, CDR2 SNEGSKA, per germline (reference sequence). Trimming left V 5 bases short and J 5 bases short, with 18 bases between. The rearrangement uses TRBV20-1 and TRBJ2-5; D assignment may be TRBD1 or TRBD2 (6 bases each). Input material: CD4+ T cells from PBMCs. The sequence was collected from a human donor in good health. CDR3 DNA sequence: TGCAGTGCTTCCCTTCTTCGGAGGGGGGAGACCCAGTACTTC. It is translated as CSASLLRRGETQYF.